A selection of T cell receptor beta chains follows, all from one sample in a study of blood T cell repertoires in COVID-19. Method: immunoSEQ multiplex PCR; TCRdb's copy keeps in-frame clones and lacks some. The sample yields fewer than 500,000 clones, about 80% seen once. Specimen: peripheral blood. Receptors were obtained from a human donor with acute or convalescent COVID-19. The donor label of this sample is uncertain. Both conserved end residues are part of each CDR3. Size tells how often a clone was seen (once, few, many) or the class of an expanded clone, and some rows leave it out.

CDR3aa: CASSSTGGSNQPQHF
j_gene: TRBJ1-5
v_gene: TRBV4-1
abundance: few

CDR3aa: CASSWEQGTGYGYTF
j_gene: TRBJ1-2
v_gene: TRBV5-1
abundance: -

CDR3aa: CASSQPRGGGPNTEAFF
j_gene: TRBJ1-1
v_gene: TRBV4-1
abundance: -

CDR3aa: CASSLGGVSSYEQYF
j_gene: TRBJ2-7
v_gene: TRBV28
abundance: -

CDR3aa: CASTPGGPFLSYEQYF
j_gene: TRBJ2-7
v_gene: TRBV27
abundance: once

CDR3aa: CASSYERGPTDTQYF
j_gene: TRBJ2-3
v_gene: TRBV5-1
abundance: -

CDR3aa: CASSVGKGAYEQYF
j_gene: TRBJ2-7
v_gene: TRBV18
abundance: once

CDR3aa: CASSPGQTQETQYF
j_gene: TRBJ2-5
v_gene: TRBV5-4
abundance: -

CDR3aa: CASSLLSGRIRNEQFF
j_gene: TRBJ2-1
v_gene: TRBV5-1
abundance: -

CDR3aa: CASSWDGDRRYGYTF
j_gene: TRBJ1-2
v_gene: TRBV5-1
abundance: -

CDR3aa: CASSPLEAVYGYTF
j_gene: TRBJ1-2
v_gene: TRBV18
abundance: -

CDR3aa: CASSLGGPEAFF
j_gene: TRBJ1-1
v_gene: TRBV5-1
abundance: once

CDR3aa: CSARTGPGYTF
j_gene: TRBJ1-2
v_gene: TRBV20-1
abundance: -

CDR3aa: CASSYSKGGTSGTQYF
j_gene: TRBJ2-5
v_gene: TRBV6-5
abundance: -

CDR3aa: CASSRSSGGGQPQHF
j_gene: TRBJ1-5
v_gene: TRBV4-1
abundance: -

CDR3aa: CATSGGSGYEQYF
j_gene: TRBJ2-7
v_gene: TRBV15
abundance: -

CDR3aa: CASSIGAGGTDTQYF
j_gene: TRBJ2-3
v_gene: TRBV19
abundance: -

CDR3aa: CASNEGTSGLSYNEQFF
j_gene: TRBJ2-1
v_gene: TRBV6-1
abundance: -

CDR3aa: CASSLARGVSSYEQYF
j_gene: TRBJ2-7
v_gene: TRBV3-1/TRBV3-2
abundance: once